This is a list of T cell receptor beta chains from one sample in a study of T cells in Graves' hyperthyroidism and ophthalmopathy. In TCRdb, the multiplex PCR reads were re-called with MiXCR into one record per CDR3 protein. The table has about 520,000 distinct CDR3 sequences, roughly a quarter seen once. The sample taken for sequencing was blood. The source of these receptors is a woman aged 25 to 45 with Graves' ophthalmopathy. Both conserved end residues are part of each CDR3. D genes are given only for firm matches. A clone size is listed for some rows: how often the clone was seen (once, few, many), or a class if it is expanded.

d_call: .
clone_size: many
j_call: TRBJ1-3
v_call: TRBV18
cdr3_aa: CASSAKQGLSGNTIYF
cdr3_nt: TGTGCCAGCTCAGCAAAACAGGGCCTCTCTGGAAACACCATATATTTT

d_call: .
clone_size: once
j_call: TRBJ2-2
v_call: TRBV6-1
cdr3_aa: CASSVVSATGELFF
cdr3_nt: TGTGCCAGCAGTGTAGTGTCAGCCACCGGGGAGCTGTTTTTT

d_call: .
clone_size: .
j_call: TRBJ1-2
v_call: TRBV18
cdr3_aa: CASSPSGFYGYTF
cdr3_nt: TGTGCCAGCTCACCTTCCGGATTCTATGGCTACACCTTC

d_call: TRBD2
clone_size: .
j_call: TRBJ2-5
v_call: TRBV30
cdr3_aa: CAWGRKTSGSTDLETQYF
cdr3_nt: TGTGCCTGGGGACGAAAGACTAGCGGGAGTACGGATTTGGAGACCCAGTACTTC

d_call: TRBD1
clone_size: .
j_call: TRBJ1-1
v_call: TRBV28
cdr3_aa: CASGGRSGTANTEAFF
cdr3_nt: TGTGCCAGCGGGGGCAGGTCCGGGACAGCGAACACTGAAGCTTTCTTT

d_call: .
clone_size: many
j_call: TRBJ1-3
v_call: TRBV6-1
cdr3_aa: CASSPNFEAINTIYF
cdr3_nt: TGTGCCAGCAGTCCGAACTTCGAAGCCATAAACACCATATATTTT

d_call: .
clone_size: many
j_call: TRBJ2-5
v_call: TRBV27
cdr3_aa: CASSTGQFQETQYF
cdr3_nt: TGTGCCAGCAGTACCGGACAGTTCCAAGAGACCCAGTACTTC

d_call: .
clone_size: .
j_call: TRBJ1-2
v_call: TRBV19
cdr3_aa: CASSITADTSIGYTF
cdr3_nt: TGTGCCAGTAGTATTACGGCGGACACGTCTATTGGCTACACCTTC

d_call: TRBD1
clone_size: many
j_call: TRBJ2-5
v_call: TRBV6-1
cdr3_aa: CASSEQGGQETQYF
cdr3_nt: TGCGCCAGCAGTGAACAGGGGGGACAAGAGACCCAGTACTTC

d_call: TRBD1
clone_size: many
j_call: TRBJ2-5
v_call: TRBV15
cdr3_aa: CATATGSGTQYF
cdr3_nt: TGTGCCACCGCGACAGGGTCCGGGACCCAGTACTTC

d_call: .
clone_size: many
j_call: TRBJ1-1
v_call: TRBV9
cdr3_aa: CASTAGQANTEAFF
cdr3_nt: TGTGCCAGCACCGCTGGGCAGGCAAACACTGAAGCTTTCTTT

d_call: .
clone_size: once
j_call: TRBJ2-7
v_call: TRBV6-1
cdr3_aa: CASSPGTAATYEQYF
cdr3_nt: TGTGCCAGCAGTCCCGGGACGGCCGCGACCTACGAGCAGTACTTC

d_call: .
clone_size: .
j_call: TRBJ2-5
v_call: TRBV7-2
cdr3_aa: CASSARSNQETQYF
cdr3_nt: TGTGCCAGCAGCGCCCGGTCAAATCAAGAGACCCAGTACTTC

d_call: TRBD1
clone_size: many
j_call: TRBJ2-7
v_call: TRBV6-2/TRBV6-3
cdr3_aa: CASSYSPGTAPQKYEQYF
cdr3_nt: TGTGCCAGCAGTTACTCCCCTGGGACAGCACCGCAGAAATACGAGCAGTACTTC

d_call: .
clone_size: many
j_call: TRBJ1-1
v_call: TRBV14
cdr3_aa: CASSPNRPAEAFF
cdr3_nt: TGTGCCAGCAGCCCGAATCGACCGGCTGAAGCTTTCTTT

d_call: .
clone_size: many
j_call: TRBJ1-5
v_call: TRBV10-3
cdr3_aa: CAISETGTDNQPQHF
cdr3_nt: TGTGCCATCAGTGAGACCGGGACTGATAATCAGCCCCAGCATTTT

d_call: .
clone_size: few
j_call: TRBJ1-1
v_call: TRBV18
cdr3_aa: CASSPRGAETEAFF
cdr3_nt: TGTGCCAGCTCACCCAGGGGCGCCGAGACTGAAGCTTTCTTT

d_call: .
clone_size: few
j_call: TRBJ2-7
v_call: TRBV9
cdr3_aa: CASSSVPGDEQYF
cdr3_nt: TGTGCCAGCAGCTCGGTACCAGGTGACGAGCAGTACTTC

d_call: TRBD2
clone_size: many
j_call: TRBJ2-7
v_call: TRBV30
cdr3_aa: CARGLVYEQYF
cdr3_nt: TGTGCCAGGGGACTAGTCTACGAGCAGTACTTC

d_call: .
clone_size: .
j_call: TRBJ1-5
v_call: TRBV19
cdr3_aa: CASSIVRGNQPQHF
cdr3_nt: TGTGCCAGTAGTATAGTCAGAGGGAATCAGCCCCAGCATTTT

d_call: .
clone_size: few
j_call: TRBJ2-7
v_call: TRBV11-2
cdr3_aa: CASSFKRSSYEQYF
cdr3_nt: TGTGCCAGCAGCTTCAAGCGGAGCTCCTACGAGCAGTACTTC

d_call: .
clone_size: .
j_call: TRBJ1-2
v_call: TRBV27
cdr3_aa: CASSLSFPLSGGYTF
cdr3_nt: TGTGCCAGCAGTTTATCGTTCCCCCTCTCGGGGGGCTACACCTTC

d_call: .
clone_size: many
j_call: TRBJ2-5
v_call: TRBV7-6
cdr3_aa: CASSSSGPRTETQYF
cdr3_nt: TGTGCCAGCAGCTCCTCGGGACCACGGACCGAGACCCAGTACTTC